Detailed here is one T cell receptor (beta chain). This clone was observed a few times. Its antigen has not been determined. No much larger clonotype is one base removed from it; base qualities were not supplied. CDR1 and CDR2, looked up from the germline V gene, are MNHEY and SVGAGI. The CDR3 goes from the cysteine to the phenylalanine over 14 residues. The entry retains the CDR3 DNA only, 42 bases that are in frame from base 1. Trimming takes 6 bases off V and 4 bases off J; junction bases not matched to a gene: 4. This entry belongs to a study of beta chain features in type 1 diabetes listed by TCRdb under 2018. For context, the study as a whole: Mean age, gender distribution, total cell number and subset yield were not different between patients and healthy donors. A total of about 99,000,000 sorted cells were examined across all samples, and RNA yield correlated strongly with the number of cells per subset. The study compared TCRB repertoires of sorted circulating CD4+ T cell subsets between recently diagnosed type 1 diabetes patients and matched healthy donors. Regulatory and stem cell-like memory subsets were obtained from only 8 patients and about eight healthy donors, while naive and central memory subsets were obtained from all 28 donors.

Each donor gave one peripheral blood draw, averaging approximately 120 mL, which was collected into heparinised tubes. Using a panel that included CD45RO, CCR7, CD25, CD127, CD95 and CD27, naive, central memory, regulatory and stem cell-like memory CD4+ T cells were sorted on a BD FACSAria II. A purity above 95% was achieved for all sorted populations. PBMCs were isolated right away by Lymphoprep density gradient centrifugation and were stained directly, without culture. So that batch effects would be minimized, each experiment stained and sorted samples in pairs, pairing one healthy donor with one patient. All of the isolated RNA was reverse transcribed with the High Capacity cDNA Reverse Transcription Kit, so expressed TCRB transcripts were sequenced. Deep immunoSEQ sequencing was applied to naive, central memory and regulatory T cell samples, giving an average of roughly 3.3 million total reads per sample. After sorted cells were lysed in RLT buffer, RNA was extracted with DNase-treated RNeasy Micro or Mini kits, with the choice depending on cell number. To prevent cross-contamination, every cell subset was processed on its own, while patient and healthy donor samples were processed together. TCRB sequences were amplified from cDNA with the immunoSEQ multiplex PCR, producing 87-bp fragments spanning the CDR3 region. Amplicons were sequenced on the Illumina HiSeq platform. Per the authors' processing: PCR bias was corrected computationally using synthetic template baselines, and reads within Hamming distance 2 were collapsed, with unmergeable singletons discarded. Reads were aligned to IMGT to assign V, D and J genes, CDR3 length, and insertions or deletions at six rearrangement sites. Within each subset, clonotype counts were normalized to sorted cell number, after which true diversity and Gini coefficients were computed with the tcR R package. The overlap coefficient, calculated on TCRB nucleotide sequences, was used to measure repertoire sharing. Out-of-frame TCRB sequences from naive cells were analyzed to stand in for the pre-selection repertoire. The immuneACCESS repertoire file appears here via TCRdb, limited to in-frame rearrangements. These files lack a portion of the clones; in checked studies, under half of the deficit traces to unresolved V genes, and the cause of the others is not known. That table supplies the V and J calls and clone size; D and trimming were determined from the DNA. The sample table contains 300,000 to 400,000 clones; only one count was recorded for approximately 11% of them. The ten largest clones capture over 0.015% of the sample.

Paper-wide results and their limitations: Because small numbers of individuals were included in the HLA sub-analyses, any influence of HLA type on TCRB rearrangement was left unresolved. In all four CD4+ subsets, TCRB CDR3 length was moderately but significantly shorter in type 1 diabetes patients. Fewer insertions and more nucleotide deletions at VDJ recombination sites were observed in patients with type 1 diabetes, implying thymic rearrangement abnormalities. Because cDNA was sequenced instead of genomic DNA, activated cells with high expression could be over-represented, although the groups did not differ in activation or CD3 levels. Shorter templates might have been favored by PCR, but patient and control samples were amplified and corrected together, so both groups would have been affected equally by any skew. Naive, central memory and regulatory TCRB repertoires appeared to be more alike among patients than among healthy donors.

The chain is made from TRBV6-5 and TRBJ1-2; 11 bases in the middle match TRBD1. This clonotype was sampled from a woman younger than 45 in good health. The sample consisted of naive CD4+ T cells from blood. What this sample's cell subset or site label stands for: true naive CD4+ T cells. Read as DNA, the sequence is TGTGCCAGCAGGGGGACAGGGGGGCCCTATGGCTACACCTTC. It encodes CASRGTGGPYGYTF.